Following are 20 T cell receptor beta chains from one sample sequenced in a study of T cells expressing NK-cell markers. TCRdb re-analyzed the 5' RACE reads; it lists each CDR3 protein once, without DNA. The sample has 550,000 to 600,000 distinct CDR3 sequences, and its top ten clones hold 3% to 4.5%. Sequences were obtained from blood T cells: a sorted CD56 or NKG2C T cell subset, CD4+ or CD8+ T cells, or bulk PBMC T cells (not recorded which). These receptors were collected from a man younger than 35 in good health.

This CDR3 reads CASILFDGETQYF. J is TRBJ2-5 and V is TRBV21-1. TRBV21-1 is a pseudogene locus. The CDR3 extends over 13 amino acids.

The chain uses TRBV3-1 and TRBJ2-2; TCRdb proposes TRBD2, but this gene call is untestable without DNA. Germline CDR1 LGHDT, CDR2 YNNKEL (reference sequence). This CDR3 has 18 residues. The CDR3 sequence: CASSQVVQLAGGNGELFF.

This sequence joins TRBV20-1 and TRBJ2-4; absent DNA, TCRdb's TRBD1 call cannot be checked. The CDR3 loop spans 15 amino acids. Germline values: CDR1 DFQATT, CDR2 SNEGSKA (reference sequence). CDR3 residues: CSATSARVRENIQYF.

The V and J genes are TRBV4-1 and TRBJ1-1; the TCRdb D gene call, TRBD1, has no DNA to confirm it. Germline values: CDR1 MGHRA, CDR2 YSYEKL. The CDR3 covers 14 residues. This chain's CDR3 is CASSQDGPGSEAFF.

The CDR3 is CATGPSRRASFGGELFF. This rearrangement joins TRBV5-5 to TRBJ2-2; lacking DNA, the TRBD2 call made by TCRdb goes unchecked. The CDR3 runs to 17 residues. CDR1 and CDR2 (germline): SGHKS, YYEKEE (reference sequence).

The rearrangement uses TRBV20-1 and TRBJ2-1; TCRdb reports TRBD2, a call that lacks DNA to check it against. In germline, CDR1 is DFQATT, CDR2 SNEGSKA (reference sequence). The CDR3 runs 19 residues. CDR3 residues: CSATASGRSLLISYNEQFF.

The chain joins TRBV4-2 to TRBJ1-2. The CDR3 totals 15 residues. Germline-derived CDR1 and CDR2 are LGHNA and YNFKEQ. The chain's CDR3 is CASSQGEVANYGYTF.

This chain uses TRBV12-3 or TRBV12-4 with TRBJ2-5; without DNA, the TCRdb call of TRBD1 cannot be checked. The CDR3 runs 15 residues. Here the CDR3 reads CASSRGVGTLETQYF.

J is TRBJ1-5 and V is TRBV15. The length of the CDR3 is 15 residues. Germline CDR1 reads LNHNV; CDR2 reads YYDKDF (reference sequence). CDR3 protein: CATSRDRIENQPQHF.

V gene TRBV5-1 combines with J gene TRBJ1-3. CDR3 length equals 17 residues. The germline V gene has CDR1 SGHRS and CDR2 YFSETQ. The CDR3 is CASSLASLGLSGNTIYF.

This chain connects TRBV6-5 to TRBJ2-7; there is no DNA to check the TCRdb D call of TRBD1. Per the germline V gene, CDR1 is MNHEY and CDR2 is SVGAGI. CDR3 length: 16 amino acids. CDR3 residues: CASSYSIGTGHYEQYF.

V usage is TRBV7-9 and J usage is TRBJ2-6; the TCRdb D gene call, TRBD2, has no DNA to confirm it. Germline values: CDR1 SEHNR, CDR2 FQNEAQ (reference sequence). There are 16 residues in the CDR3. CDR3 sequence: CASSFTLREDPNVLTF.

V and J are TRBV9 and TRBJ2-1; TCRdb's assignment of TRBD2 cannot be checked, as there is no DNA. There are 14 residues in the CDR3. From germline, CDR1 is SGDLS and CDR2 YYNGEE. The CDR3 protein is CASSPGSSRNEQFF.

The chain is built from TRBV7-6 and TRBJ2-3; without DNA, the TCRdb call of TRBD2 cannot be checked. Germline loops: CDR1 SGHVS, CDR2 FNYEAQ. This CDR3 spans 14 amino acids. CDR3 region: CASSSVAGRDTQYF.

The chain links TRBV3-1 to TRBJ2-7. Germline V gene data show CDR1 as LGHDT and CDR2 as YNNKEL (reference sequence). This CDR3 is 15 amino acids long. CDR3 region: CASSQGQGSLYEQYF.

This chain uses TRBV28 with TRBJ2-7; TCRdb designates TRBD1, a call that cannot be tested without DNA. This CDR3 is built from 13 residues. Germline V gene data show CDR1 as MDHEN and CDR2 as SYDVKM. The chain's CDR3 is CASVRDIFDEQYF. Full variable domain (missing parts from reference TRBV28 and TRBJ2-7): DVKVTQSSRYLVKRTGEKVFLECVQDMDHENMFWYRQDPGLGLRLIYFSYDVKMKEKGDIPEGYSVSREKKERFSLILESASTNQTSMYLCASVRDIFDEQYFGPGTRLTVT.

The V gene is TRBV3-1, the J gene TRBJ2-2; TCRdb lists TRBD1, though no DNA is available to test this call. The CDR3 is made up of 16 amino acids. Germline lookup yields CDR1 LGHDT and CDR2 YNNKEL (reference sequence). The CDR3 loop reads CASIHETGKNTGELFF.

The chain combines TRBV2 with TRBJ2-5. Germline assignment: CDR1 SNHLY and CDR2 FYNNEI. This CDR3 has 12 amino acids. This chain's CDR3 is CASVANQETQYF.

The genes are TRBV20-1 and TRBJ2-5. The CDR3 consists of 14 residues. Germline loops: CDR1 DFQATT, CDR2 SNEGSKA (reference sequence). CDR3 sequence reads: CSARDQWDDETQYF.

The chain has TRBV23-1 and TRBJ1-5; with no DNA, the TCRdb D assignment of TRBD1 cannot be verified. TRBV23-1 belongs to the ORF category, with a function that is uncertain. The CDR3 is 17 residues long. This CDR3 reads CASSQSAHRGPHQPQHF.